Listed below are T cell receptor beta chains from one sample, sequenced in a study of CD8+ T cells in alopecia areata. Sequenced by immunoSEQ multiplex PCR; TCRdb stores in-frame clones only, minus some. The sample records about 82,000 clones, roughly 51% being singletons. The sequencing sample was made of NKG2D-high CD8+ T cells sorted from blood. These receptor sequences come from a human donor with alopecia areata. Both conserved end residues are part of each CDR3. A D gene is named only where the DNA matches it firmly. Size is omitted from some rows. Given values are once, few, many or a class for expanded clones.

V gene,clone size,D gene,J gene,CDR3 protein,CDR3 DNA
TRBV9,-,TRBD1,TRBJ1-1,CASSWDSDTEAFF,TGTGCCAGCAGTTGGGACAGTGACACTGAAGCTTTCTTT
TRBV28,-,-,TRBJ2-5,CASRGTREGWEETQYF,TGTGCCAGCAGGGGGACCAGGGAAGGATGGGAAGAGACCCAGTACTTC
TRBV5-1,few,TRBD2,TRBJ2-2,CASSLGLAANTGELFF,TGCGCCAGCAGCTTGGGACTAGCGGCAAACACCGGGGAGCTGTTTTTT
TRBV27,-,-,TRBJ2-7,CASSYKGSSYEQYF,TGTGCCAGCAGTTATAAGGGGAGCTCCTACGAGCAGTACTTC
TRBV4-3,-,TRBD2,TRBJ2-1,CASSQAVAGGSLSYNEQFF,TGCGCCAGCAGCCAAGCAGTGGCGGGAGGGTCCCTTTCCTACAATGAGCAGTTCTTC
TRBV7-2,-,-,TRBJ2-1,CASSLGSNEQFF,TGTGCCAGCAGCTTGGGAAGCAATGAGCAGTTCTTC
TRBV18,-,-,TRBJ2-7,CASSPAPDEQYF,TGTGCCAGCTCACCGGCCCCCGACGAGCAGTACTTC
TRBV4-1,once,TRBD1,TRBJ2-7,CASSPRQGTYEQYF,TGCGCCAGCAGCCCTCGACAGGGCACCTACGAGCAGTACTTC
TRBV7-9,-,-,TRBJ2-5,CASTSTDPIQETQYF,TGTGCCAGCACGTCCACAGACCCTATCCAAGAGACCCAGTACTTC
TRBV29-1,few,-,TRBJ2-2,CSVEGMNTGELFF,TGCAGCGTTGAAGGGATGAACACCGGGGAGCTGTTTTTT
TRBV29-1,-,-,TRBJ2-5,CSADGLGETQYF,TGCAGCGCCGACGGACTTGGGGAGACCCAGTACTTC
TRBV6-5,-,-,TRBJ1-2,CASSYSIRAGNYGYTF,TGTGCCAGCAGTTACTCGATACGGGCAGGAAACTATGGCTACACCTTC
TRBV5-6,-,TRBD2,TRBJ2-3,CASSFRRGSGITDTQYF,TGTGCCAGCAGCTTCCGGAGAGGTAGCGGGATCACAGATACGCAGTATTTT
TRBV27,-,TRBD2,TRBJ2-2,CASSPLAGLNTGELFF,TGTGCCAGCAGTCCACTAGCGGGACTAAACACCGGGGAGCTGTTTTTT
TRBV9,-,-,TRBJ1-2,CASRAGGNYGYTF,TGTGCCAGTAGGGCCGGGGGCAACTATGGCTACACCTTC
TRBV21-1,-,-,TRBJ2-7,CASSKVREGLTYEQYF,TGTGCCAGCAGCAAAGTGCGGGAGGGCCTAACCTACGAGCAGTACTTC
TRBV30,-,TRBD1,TRBJ2-3,CAWSVGQGEDTQYF,TGTGCCTGGAGTGTAGGACAGGGGGAAGATACGCAGTATTTT
TRBV7-9,-,-,TRBJ2-7,CASSEGTYEQYF,TGTGCCAGCAGCGAAGGTACCTACGAGCAGTACTTC
TRBV7-9,-,-,TRBJ2-1,CASSLVDGRSHNEQFF,TGTGCCAGCAGCTTAGTGGATGGGCGGTCCCACAATGAGCAGTTCTTC
TRBV4-3,few,TRBD2,TRBJ2-7,CASSQDRVAGESLFEQYF,TGCGCCAGCAGCCAAGATCGGGTAGCGGGGGAGTCTTTATTCGAGCAGTACTTC
TRBV5-6,-,TRBD1,TRBJ2-7,CASSSGTAHEQYF,TGTGCCAGCAGCTCCGGGACAGCACACGAGCAGTACTTC
TRBV29-1,many,TRBD1,TRBJ2-5,CSVEAGQGATYLVTQYF,TGCAGCGTTGAAGCTGGACAGGGGGCGACTTACTTGGTGACCCAGTACTTC
TRBV2,-,-,TRBJ1-5,CASRDVSLPQHF,TGTGCCAGCAGAGACGTCAGTTTGCCCCAGCATTTT
TRBV27,-,-,TRBJ1-2,CASSTGPTSGYTF,TGTGCCAGCAGCACGGGTCCGACCAGCGGCTACACCTTC
TRBV11-2,-,-,TRBJ2-3,CASSFTDTQYF,TGTGCCAGCAGCTTCACAGATACGCAGTATTTT
TRBV7-9,-,-,TRBJ2-3,CASSLSGTGITDTQYF,TGTGCCAGCAGCTTATCGGGGACGGGGATCACAGATACGCAGTATTTT
TRBV13,-,-,TRBJ1-4,CASSAPHRGYEKLFF,TGTGCCAGCAGCGCCCCTCACCGGGGTTATGAAAAACTGTTTTTT
TRBV2,-,TRBD1,TRBJ1-1,CASSTPDRGIEAFF,TGTGCCAGCAGTACCCCGGACAGGGGGATTGAAGCTTTCTTT
TRBV6-5,-,-,TRBJ2-1,CASSSPEDSYNEQFF,TGTGCCAGCAGTTCCCCCGAGGATTCCTACAATGAGCAGTTCTTC
TRBV2,few,-,TRBJ2-7,CAIRVEGGVPYEQYF,TGTGCCATAAGGGTGGAAGGGGGAGTCCCCTACGAGCAGTACTTC
TRBV9,-,-,TRBJ1-6,CASSGDSPHTLHF,TGTGCCAGCAGCGGAGACAGCCCTCACACCCTCCACTTT
TRBV29-1,-,-,TRBJ1-3,CSVEEPTQNTIYF,TGCAGCGTTGAAGAACCTACACAAAACACCATATATTTT